This TCR beta chain originates from a study of blood T cell repertoires in COVID-19. Profiling relied on immunoSEQ multiplex PCR, and the TCRdb table lists in-frame clones only, not all of them. The data hold about 190,000 clones, with around 85% observed a single time. Trimming stripped 4 bases from V and 6 bases from J, with 12 bases between. The germline V gene encodes CDR1 LNHDA and CDR2 SQIVND (reference sequence). This CDR3 spans 14 amino acids. This clone turned up a few times. The TCR originated in a man in his fifties or sixties who had recovered from COVID-19. Sequencing was performed on peripheral blood. The chain couples TRBV19 to TRBJ2-2, with a possible D match to TRBD2 (6 bases). This CDR3 is CASSTGTLSGELFF. CDR3 in DNA: TGTGCCAGTAGTACCGGGACTCTGTCCGGGGAGCTGTTTTTT.